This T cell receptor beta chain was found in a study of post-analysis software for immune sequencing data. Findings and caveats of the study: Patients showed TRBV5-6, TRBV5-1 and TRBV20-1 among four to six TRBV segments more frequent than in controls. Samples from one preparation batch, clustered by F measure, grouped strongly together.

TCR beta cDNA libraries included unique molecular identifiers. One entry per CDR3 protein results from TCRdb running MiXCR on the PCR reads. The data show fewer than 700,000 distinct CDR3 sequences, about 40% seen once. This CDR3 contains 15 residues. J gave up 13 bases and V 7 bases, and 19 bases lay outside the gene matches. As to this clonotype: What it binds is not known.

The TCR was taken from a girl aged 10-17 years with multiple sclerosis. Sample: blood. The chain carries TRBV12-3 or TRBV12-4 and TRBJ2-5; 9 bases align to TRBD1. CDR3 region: CASTTLGTGPPRPYF. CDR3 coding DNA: TGTGCCAGCACCACACTCGGGACAGGGCCCCCCCGTCCGTACTTC.